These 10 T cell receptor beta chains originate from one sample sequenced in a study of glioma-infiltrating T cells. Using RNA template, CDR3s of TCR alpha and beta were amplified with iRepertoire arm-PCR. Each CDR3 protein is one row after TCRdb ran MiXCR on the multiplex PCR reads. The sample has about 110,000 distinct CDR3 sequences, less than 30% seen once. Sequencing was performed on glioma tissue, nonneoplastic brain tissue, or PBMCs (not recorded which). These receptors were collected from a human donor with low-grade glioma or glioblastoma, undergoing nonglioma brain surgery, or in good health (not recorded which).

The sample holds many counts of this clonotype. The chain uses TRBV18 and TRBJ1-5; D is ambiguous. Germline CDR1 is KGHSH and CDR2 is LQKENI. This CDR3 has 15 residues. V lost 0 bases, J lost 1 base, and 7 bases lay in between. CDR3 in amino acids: CASSPPGLSNQPQHF. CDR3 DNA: TGTGCCAGCTCACCACCAGGGTTGAGCAATCAGCCCCAGCATTTT.

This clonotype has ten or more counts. As DNA, the CDR3 is TGCAGTGCTGAAATAGCGGGAGTCCCAGATACGCAGTATTTT. It yields the protein CSAEIAGVPDTQYF. This rearrangement joins TRBV20-1 to TRBJ2-3; 9 bases map to TRBD2. The germline V gene has CDR1 DFQATT and CDR2 SNEGSKA (reference sequence). This CDR3 contains 14 residues. Trimming took 5 bases from V and 4 from J; bases not matched to a gene: 7.

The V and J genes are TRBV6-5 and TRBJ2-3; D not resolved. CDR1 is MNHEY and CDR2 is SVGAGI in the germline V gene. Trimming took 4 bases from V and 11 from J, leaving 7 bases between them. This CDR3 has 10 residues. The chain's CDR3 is CASSSLEQYF. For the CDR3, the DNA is TGTGCCAGCAGTTCCCTGGAGCAGTATTTT.

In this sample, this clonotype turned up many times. In DNA, the CDR3 is TGTGCCAGCTCACCCAAACCGACAGGGCTTACTCAGCCCCAGCATTTT. Protein product: CASSPKPTGLTQPQHF. The chain couples TRBV18 to TRBJ1-5, with 7 nucleotides matching TRBD1. The V gene's germline CDR1 is KGHSH and CDR2 LQKENI. Trimming removed 3 bases from V and 6 bases from J; junction bases left unmatched: 11. The CDR3 runs 16 residues. The full variable domain, its missing parts supplied by reference TRBV18 and TRBJ1-5, is NAGVMQNPRHLVRRRGQEARLRCSPMKGHSHVYWYRQLPEEGLKFMVYLQKENIIDESGMPKERFSAEFPKEGPSILRIQQVVRGDSAAYFCASSPKPTGLTQPQHFGDGTRLSIL.

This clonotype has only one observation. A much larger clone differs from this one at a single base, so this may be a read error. CDR3 region: CAISLTGGGYTF. In DNA form, the CDR3 reads TGTGCCATCAGCCTCACAGGGGGAGGCTACACCTTC. The V gene is TRBV7-9, the J gene TRBJ1-2, with 8 bases that match TRBD1. The CDR3 loop spans 12 amino acids. Germline V gene data show CDR1 as SEHNR and CDR2 as FQNEAQ (reference sequence). Full variable domain (outside the CDR3, taken from reference TRBV7-9 and TRBJ1-2): DTGVSQNPRHKITKRGQNVTFRCDPISEHNRLYWYRQTLGQGPEFLTYFQNEAQLEKSRLLSDRFSAERPKGSFSTLEIQRTEQGDSAMYLCAISLTGGGYTFGSGTRLTVV.

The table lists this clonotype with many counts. The CDR3 DNA sequence: TGTGCCATCAGTGACTCCCAGGGAGTCTGGAAGACCCAGTACTTC. Protein: CAISDSQGVWKTQYF. V gene TRBV10-3 combines with J gene TRBJ2-5, with D possibly called TRBD1 or TRBD2 (5 bases each). The CDR3 runs to 15 residues. V was pared by 3 bases and J by 6 bases, with 17 bases between. The germline gives CDR1 ENHRY, CDR2 SYGVKD.

The CDR3 is CASSVQGYTGELFF. As DNA, the CDR3 is TGCGCCAGCAGTGTACAGGGATACACCGGGGAGCTGTTTTTT. The V gene is TRBV10-1, the J gene TRBJ2-2; the D gene is possibly TRBD1 (6 bases). V lost 4 bases and J lost 3, with 9 bases in between. Germline V CDR1 and CDR2: WNHNN, SYGVQD (reference sequence). This CDR3 has 14 amino acids.

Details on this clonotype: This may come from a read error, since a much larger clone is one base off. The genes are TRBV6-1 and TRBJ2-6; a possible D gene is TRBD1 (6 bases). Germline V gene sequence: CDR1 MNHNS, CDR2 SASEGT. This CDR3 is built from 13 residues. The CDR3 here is CAAAGAGSNVLTF. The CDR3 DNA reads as TGTGCCGCGGCAGGGGCTGGGTCCAACGTCCTGACTTTC.

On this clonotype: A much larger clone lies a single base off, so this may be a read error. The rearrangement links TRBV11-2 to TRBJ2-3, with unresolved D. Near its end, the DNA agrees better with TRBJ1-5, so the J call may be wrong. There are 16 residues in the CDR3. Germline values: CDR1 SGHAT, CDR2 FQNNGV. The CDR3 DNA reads TGTGCCAGCAGCTTAGGAGGGCCAGCGAGGGTAGATACGCAGCATTTT. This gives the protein CASSLGGPARVDTQHF.

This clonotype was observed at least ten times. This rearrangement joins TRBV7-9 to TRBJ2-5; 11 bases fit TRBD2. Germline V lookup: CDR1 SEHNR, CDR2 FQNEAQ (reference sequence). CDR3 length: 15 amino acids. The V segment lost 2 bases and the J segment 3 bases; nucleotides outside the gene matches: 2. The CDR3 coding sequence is TGTGCCAGCAGCTTAAATAGCGGGAGGGAAGAGACCCAGTACTTC. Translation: CASSLNSGREETQYF.